A selection of T cell receptor beta chains follows, all from one sample in a study of blood T cells in healthy people across ages. TCRdb re-derived calls from the 5' RACE reads in MiXCR, one entry per CDR3 protein. The table lists under 1 million distinct CDR3 sequences, 40% to 50% of them singletons. Sequencing was performed on blood. The receptors originated from a man aged 55 to 70 in good health. Both conserved end residues are part of each CDR3. A D gene is named only where the DNA matches it firmly. The size entry is marked missing in some rows and otherwise reads once, few, many or a size class.

d_call | clone_size | j_call | v_call | cdr3_nt | cdr3_aa
TRBD1 | - | TRBJ2-7 | TRBV25-1 | TGTGCCAGCAGTGGGGGACAGGGGAGGGACGAGCAGTACTTC | CASSGGQGRDEQYF
TRBD1 | - | TRBJ2-4 | TRBV3-1 | TGTGCCAGCAGCCGCCAGGCGGCAGGGGGCTCTGGGACCCCCAAAAACATTCAGTACTTC | CASSRQAAGGSGTPKNIQYF
TRBD1 | - | TRBJ2-1 | TRBV28 | TGTGCCAGCAGTTTTCTTACGACAGGGATGGTTGTGAATGAGCAGTTCTTC | CASSFLTTGMVVNEQFF
TRBD1 | - | TRBJ2-2 | TRBV25-1 | TGTGCCAGCAGTGGACAGGGGGCGAACACCGGGGAGCTGTTTTTT | CASSGQGANTGELFF
TRBD2 | - | TRBJ2-1 | TRBV4-2 | TGTGCCAGCAGCCACGGGGGGTGGAATGAGCAGTTCTTC | CASSHGGWNEQFF
- | - | TRBJ2-3 | TRBV5-6 | TGTGCCAGCAGCTTGGAGCGTATGAATACGCAGTATTTT | CASSLERMNTQYF
TRBD1 | many | TRBJ2-7 | TRBV6-2/TRBV6-3 | TGTGCCAGCAGGGACAGGGGCTACGAGCAGTACTTC | CASRDRGYEQYF
- | - | TRBJ2-1 | TRBV6-2/TRBV6-3 | TGTGCCAGCAGCCTAGCGCCCTACAATGAGCAGTTCTTC | CASSLAPYNEQFF
- | few | TRBJ2-7 | TRBV5-1 | TGCGCCAGCAGCTTGAACCGTGGACAGACGATTTTATACGAGCAGTACTTC | CASSLNRGQTILYEQYF
TRBD2 | - | TRBJ2-7 | TRBV18 | TGTGCCACCAAACCCTCTGGCGGGGGGGCGAACGAGCAGTACTTC | CATKPSGGGANEQYF
TRBD1 | - | TRBJ2-3 | TRBV11-3 | TGTGCCAGCAGCGGGGGACAGAGCCCACCGGATACGCAGTATTTT | CASSGGQSPPDTQYF
- | - | TRBJ1-2 | TRBV6-5 | TGTGCCAGCTCTACTGTGTCGGTGGCTGGCTACACCTTC | CASSTVSVAGYTF
- | many | TRBJ2-1 | TRBV12-3/TRBV12-4 | TGTGCCAGCAGTTTCCAAATGGGTGAGCAGTTCTTC | CASSFQMGEQFF
- | few | TRBJ1-2 | TRBV25-1 | TGTGCCAGCAGTGAATCCTGGACGCCAAACTATGGCTACACCTTC | CASSESWTPNYGYTF
- | - | TRBJ2-3 | TRBV5-1 | TGCGCCAGCAGCTTGGAGACTAGGGGAGGCACAGATACGCAGTATTTT | CASSLETRGGTDTQYF
- | many | TRBJ2-5 | TRBV7-9 | TGTGCCAGCAGCTTAAGGGCGGGGGCAGGAGAGACCCAGTACTTC | CASSLRAGAGETQYF
- | - | TRBJ2-7 | TRBV19 | TGTGCCAGTAGTATCAGGGGGGACGGTCGCGAGCAGTACTTC | CASSIRGDGREQYF
- | - | TRBJ1-2 | TRBV19 | TGTGCCAGTATGGGTACAGGGCACTATGGCTACACCTTC | CASMGTGHYGYTF
TRBD2 | - | TRBJ2-1 | TRBV18 | TGTGCCGGCTCACCACGGGAGGGGGAGGAGTTCTTC | CAGSPREGEEFF
TRBD2 | - | TRBJ2-1 | TRBV6-2/TRBV6-3 | TGTGCCAGCAGTTACTTTACTCCGGGGGGGCCGCGGAATGAGCAGTTCTTC | CASSYFTPGGPRNEQFF
- | - | TRBJ1-4 | TRBV7-2 | TGTACCAGCAGTCAAAACTTGGGGGCGACTAATGAAAAACTGTTTTTT | CTSSQNLGATNEKLFF
TRBD1 | - | TRBJ1-2 | TRBV9 | TGTGCCAGCAGCGGGATGGGGACCGGGACAGGGGGCAATGGCTACACCTTC | CASSGMGTGTGGNGYTF
TRBD1 | - | TRBJ2-1 | TRBV4-3 | TGCGCCAGCAGCCGGACAGGGAGTTTTTGGAGTGAGCAGTTCTTC | CASSRTGSFWSEQFF
- | few | TRBJ2-7 | TRBV4-3 | TGCGCCAGCAGCCAAGATCCGATAGGGGGGTACGAGCAGTACTTC | CASSQDPIGGYEQYF
TRBD1 | - | TRBJ2-1 | TRBV6-2/TRBV6-3 | TGTGCCAGCAGTCCCCGGGACAGGAGAGACAATGAGCAGTTCTTC | CASSPRDRRDNEQFF
- | few | TRBJ2-7 | TRBV10-3 | TGTGCCATCAGTCCGTTTCTCCAGGGATTATCCTACGAGCAGTACTTC | CAISPFLQGLSYEQYF
- | - | TRBJ2-3 | TRBV7-9 | TGTGCCAGCAGCTTAGGCCAAGTTGTTCCGCAGTATTTT | CASSLGQVVPQYF
TRBD2 | few | TRBJ2-1 | TRBV7-2 | TGTGCCAGCAGGAGCGGAGCGGGGGTCGATGAGCAGTTCTTC | CASRSGAGVDEQFF
TRBD2 | - | TRBJ2-6 | TRBV6-1 | TGTGCCAGCACCAACGGACTAGCGGGGAGTGCTGGGGCCACCGTCCTGACTTTC | CASTNGLAGSAGATVLTF
- | - | TRBJ2-7 | TRBV20-1 | TGCAGTGCTAGAGGGGGGAAGCTCGAGCAGTACTTC | CSARGGKLEQYF
TRBD1 | - | TRBJ2-1 | TRBV6-2/TRBV6-3 | TGTGCCAGCAGACGATATAAAGACAGGGATGAGCAGTTCTTC | CASRRYKDRDEQFF
- | few | TRBJ2-7 | TRBV7-8 | TGTGCCAGCAGCTTAGACGGCACCTTATACGAGCAGTACTTC | CASSLDGTLYEQYF
- | few | TRBJ1-2 | TRBV20-1 | TGCAGTGCTCCTGATACAGGGCGCTACACCTTC | CSAPDTGRYTF
- | many | TRBJ2-7 | TRBV29-1 | TGCAGCGTCGCCCTGGACTACGAGCAGTACTTC | CSVALDYEQYF
- | few | TRBJ2-3 | TRBV7-2 | TGTGCCAGCAGTACTCAACCAGGGTGGACGCAGTATTTT | CASSTQPGWTQYF
- | - | TRBJ1-2 | TRBV20-1 | TGCAGTGCTCCGAGGGAAGGCTACACCTTC | CSAPREGYTF
- | - | TRBJ2-1 | TRBV18 | TGTGCCAGCTTACAATCCACGGGAAACAATGAGCAGTTCTTC | CASLQSTGNNEQFF
- | - | TRBJ2-7 | TRBV14 | TGTGCCAGCAGCCAAGAGTACAGGGACTACGAGCAGTACTTC | CASSQEYRDYEQYF
- | - | TRBJ2-5 | TRBV29-1 | TGCAGCGTGGCGCTCCAAGAGACCCAGTACTTC | CSVALQETQYF
- | - | TRBJ1-2 | TRBV6-1 | TGTGCCAGCAGTGAACTCCTGCTCGGCTACACCTTC | CASSELLLGYTF
TRBD1 | once | TRBJ2-7 | TRBV20-1 | TGCAGTGCTGGACAGGGAAATCGGGGGCAGTACTTC | CSAGQGNRGQYF